This note documents a single T cell receptor (beta chain) sequence. Cells designated naive CD8 were CD45RO-negative and were positively selected for CCR7, with terminally differentiated effector memory CD45RA+ cells excluded. Clones were sequenced by immunoSEQ multiplex PCR, and TCRdb holds only the in-frame ones, with some missing. Of about 2.1 million clones in the sample, approximately 94% were seen once. The CDR3 is 15 residues long. The V gene's germline CDR1 is MNHEY and CDR2 SMNVEV (reference sequence). V gave up 3 bases and J gave up 4 bases, with 16 bases separating them. This sample was included in a study of shared clonotypes between healthy human individuals.

This chain links TRBV27 with TRBJ2-7; weak D call: TRBD2 (6 bases). This clonotype originated in a man between 18 and 35 years old in good health. Some clones in this sample may be carry-over from other donors' samples. The source material was naive CD8+ T cells from PBMCs. CDR3 sequence reads: CASSFEAGGPYEQYF. Here the CDR3 DNA reads TGTGCCAGCAGTTTTGAGGCAGGAGGGCCTTACGAGCAGTACTTC.